This entry features one TCR beta chain sequence. These data belong to a study of shared clonotypes between healthy human individuals. V dropped 5 bases and J dropped 7; count of bases not matched to a gene: 14. The CDR3 spans 16 residues. CDR1 and CDR2 from the germline V gene are SEHNR and FQNEAQ (reference sequence). Assay used: immunoSEQ multiplex PCR; TCRdb lists only in-frame clones, some missing. The table shows roughly 500,000 clones, with 70% to 80% occurring only once. This receptor was obtained from a woman aged 40 to 50 in good health. Some clones in this sample may be carry-over from other donors' samples. Sequenced input: PBMCs. V is TRBV7-9 and J is TRBJ2-3; 8 nucleotides line up with TRBD2. The CDR3 coding sequence is TGTGCCAGCAGCCGAACACGGTCGGGGGGGCCAAATACGCAGTATTTT. Its translation: CASSRTRSGGPNTQYF.